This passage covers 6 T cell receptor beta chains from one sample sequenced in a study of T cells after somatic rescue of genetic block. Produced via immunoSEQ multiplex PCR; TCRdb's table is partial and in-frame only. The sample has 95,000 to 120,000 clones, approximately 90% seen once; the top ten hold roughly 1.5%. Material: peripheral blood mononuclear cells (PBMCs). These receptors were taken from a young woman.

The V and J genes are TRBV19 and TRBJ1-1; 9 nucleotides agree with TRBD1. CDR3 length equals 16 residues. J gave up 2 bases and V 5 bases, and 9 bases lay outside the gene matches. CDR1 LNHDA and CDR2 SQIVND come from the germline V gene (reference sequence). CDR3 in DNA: TGTGCCAGTAGTCCAACCCCGGGACAGGGTAACACTGAAGCTTTCTTT. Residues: CASSPTPGQGNTEAFF.

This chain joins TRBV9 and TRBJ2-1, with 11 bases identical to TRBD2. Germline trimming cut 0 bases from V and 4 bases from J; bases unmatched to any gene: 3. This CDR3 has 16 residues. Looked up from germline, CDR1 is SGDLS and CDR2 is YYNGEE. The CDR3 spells CASSVGTSGGYNEQFF. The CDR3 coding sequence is TGTGCCAGCAGCGTAGGAACTAGCGGGGGTTACAATGAGCAGTTCTTC.

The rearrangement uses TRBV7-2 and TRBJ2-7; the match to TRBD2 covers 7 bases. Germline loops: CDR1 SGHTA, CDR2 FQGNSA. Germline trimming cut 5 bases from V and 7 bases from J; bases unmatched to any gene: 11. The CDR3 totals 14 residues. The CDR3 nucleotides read TGTGCCAGCAGCCGGGGCGGGGGAATTCTTGAGCAGTACTTC. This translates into CASSRGGGILEQYF.

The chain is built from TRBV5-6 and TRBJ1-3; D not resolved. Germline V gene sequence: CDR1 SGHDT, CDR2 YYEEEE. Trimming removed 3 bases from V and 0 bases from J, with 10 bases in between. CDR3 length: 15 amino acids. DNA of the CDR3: TGTGCCAGCAGCTCGACAACCAACTCTGGAAACACCATATATTTT. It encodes CASSSTTNSGNTIYF.

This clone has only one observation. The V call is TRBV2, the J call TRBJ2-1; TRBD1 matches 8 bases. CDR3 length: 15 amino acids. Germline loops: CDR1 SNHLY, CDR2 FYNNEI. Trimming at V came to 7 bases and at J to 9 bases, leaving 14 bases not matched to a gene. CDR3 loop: CASTRPGTGTSEQFF. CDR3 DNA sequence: TGTGCCAGCACACGTCCCGGGACAGGCACCTCTGAGCAGTTCTTC.

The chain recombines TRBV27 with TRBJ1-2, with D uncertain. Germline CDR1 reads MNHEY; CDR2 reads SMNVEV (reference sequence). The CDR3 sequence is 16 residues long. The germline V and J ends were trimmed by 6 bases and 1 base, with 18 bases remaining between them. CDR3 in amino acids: CASSLRANRLNYGYTF. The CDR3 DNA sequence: TGTGCCAGCAGCCTCCGCGCAAACAGACTTAACTATGGCTACACCTTC.